The clone carrying this TCR beta chain was seen only once. In the authors' methods: Researchers report that nucleated cell counts were estimated from reference gene primer amplification. TCRdb's copy holds only in-frame clones and misses some; the assay was immunoSEQ multiplex PCR. D and trimming were read from the DNA, whereas the V and J calls and clone size are those reported in that table. In the table there are 130,000 or so clones, 70% to 80% of which are singletons. These data originate in a study of blood T cell repertoires in COVID-19. With 6 bases removed from V and 8 bases from J, the gap between germline ends came to 13 bases. This CDR3 contains 13 residues. Germline CDR1 reads WSHSY; CDR2 reads SAAADI.

This receptor was taken from a human donor in a cohort sampled during active COVID-19. Sequences were obtained from peripheral blood. J is TRBJ1-4 and V is TRBV10-2, with D possibly being TRBD1 (6 bases). The CDR3 reads CASSEIQGEKLFF. In DNA, the CDR3 is TGCGCCAGCAGCGAGATACAGGGAGAAAAACTGTTTTTT.